This is a list of T cell receptor beta chains from one sample in a study of neoadjuvant anti-PD-1 for oral cavity cancer. Generated by immunoSEQ multiplex PCR, the TCRdb table keeps only in-frame clones and is missing some. The sample has fewer than 8,000 clones; roughly 62% are singletons. The sequences come from PBMCs, collected after nivolumab (anti-PD-1) treatment. Receptors were obtained from a person aged 40-85 years with oral cavity squamous cell carcinoma. Both conserved end residues are part of each CDR3. D genes are given only for firm matches. Clone size, where shown, is once, few, many, or a class for clones that have expanded.

abundance: NA
v_gene: TRBV5-6
d_gene: NA
j_gene: TRBJ1-1
CDR3aa: CASSLYFTGNTEAFF
CDR3nt: TGTGCCAGCAGCTTGTATTTTACAGGGAACACTGAAGCTTTCTTT

abundance: NA
v_gene: TRBV20-1
d_gene: NA
j_gene: TRBJ1-1
CDR3aa: CSASSGTEAFF
CDR3nt: TGCAGTGCTTCGTCCGGGACCGAAGCTTTCTTT

abundance: NA
v_gene: TRBV6-1
d_gene: TRBD1
j_gene: TRBJ2-3
CDR3aa: CASNGQGEADTQYF
CDR3nt: TGTGCCAGCAACGGACAGGGGGAGGCAGATACGCAGTATTTT

abundance: NA
v_gene: TRBV9
d_gene: NA
j_gene: TRBJ2-3
CDR3aa: CASSVASSSTDTQYF
CDR3nt: TGTGCCAGCAGCGTAGCAAGCTCTAGCACAGATACGCAGTATTTT

abundance: NA
v_gene: TRBV5-4
d_gene: TRBD2
j_gene: TRBJ2-2
CDR3aa: CASSFRTSGAGELFF
CDR3nt: TGTGCCAGCAGCTTCCGGACTAGCGGGGCCGGGGAGCTGTTTTTT

abundance: NA
v_gene: TRBV7-9
d_gene: TRBD2
j_gene: TRBJ2-5
CDR3aa: CASSHRLAGQETQYF
CDR3nt: TGTGCCAGCAGCCATAGACTAGCGGGGCAAGAGACCCAGTACTTC

abundance: NA
v_gene: TRBV9
d_gene: NA
j_gene: TRBJ1-3
CDR3aa: CASSVGGGISGNTIYF
CDR3nt: TGTGCCAGCAGCGTAGGCGGGGGAATCTCTGGAAACACCATATATTTT

abundance: NA
v_gene: TRBV7-9
d_gene: TRBD1
j_gene: TRBJ2-3
CDR3aa: CASSYGQGTSTDTQYF
CDR3nt: TGTGCCAGCAGCTACGGACAGGGAACTAGCACAGATACGCAGTATTTT

abundance: few
v_gene: TRBV30
d_gene: NA
j_gene: TRBJ1-2
CDR3aa: CAWSRQVNGYTF
CDR3nt: TGTGCCTGGAGTCGACAGGTCAATGGCTACACCTTC

abundance: few
v_gene: TRBV2
d_gene: NA
j_gene: TRBJ2-7
CDR3aa: CATSRTAILSYEQYF
CDR3nt: TGTGCCACCTCTAGGACAGCAATACTCTCCTACGAGCAGTACTTC

abundance: NA
v_gene: TRBV4-3
d_gene: NA
j_gene: TRBJ2-2
CDR3aa: CASSPATLAGRNTGELFF
CDR3nt: TGCGCCAGCAGCCCTGCCACCCTGGCAGGGAGGAACACCGGGGAGCTGTTTTTT

abundance: NA
v_gene: TRBV5-1
d_gene: NA
j_gene: TRBJ1-2
CDR3aa: CASSDRPGSYTF
CDR3nt: TGCGCCAGCTCCGACAGGCCGGGGAGCTACACCTTC

abundance: NA
v_gene: TRBV4-1
d_gene: NA
j_gene: TRBJ1-2
CDR3aa: CASSQASMGLGAQLLYGYTF
CDR3nt: TGCGCCAGCAGCCAAGCAAGCATGGGACTGGGAGCACAGCTTCTCTATGGCTACACCTTC

abundance: NA
v_gene: TRBV7-2
d_gene: NA
j_gene: TRBJ1-1
CDR3aa: CASSLSYTEAFF
CDR3nt: TGTGCCAGCAGCTTATCCTACACTGAAGCTTTCTTT

abundance: few
v_gene: TRBV19
d_gene: NA
j_gene: TRBJ2-2
CDR3aa: CASRDKNTGELFF
CDR3nt: TGTGCCAGTAGGGACAAGAACACCGGGGAGCTGTTTTTT

abundance: NA
v_gene: TRBV4-1
d_gene: NA
j_gene: TRBJ2-2
CDR3aa: CASSQDRVDTGELFF
CDR3nt: TGCGCCAGCAGCCAAGACAGGGTGGACACCGGGGAGCTGTTTTTT

abundance: NA
v_gene: TRBV6-5
d_gene: NA
j_gene: TRBJ1-4
CDR3aa: CASSYSQTPNEKLFF
CDR3nt: TGTGCCAGCAGTTACTCCCAGACACCTAATGAAAAACTGTTTTTT

abundance: NA
v_gene: TRBV6-1
d_gene: NA
j_gene: TRBJ1-2
CDR3aa: CASSGTNRDRPNYGYTF
CDR3nt: TGTGCCAGCAGTGGAACAAACCGGGACCGACCTAACTATGGCTACACCTTC

abundance: NA
v_gene: TRBV27
d_gene: TRBD1
j_gene: TRBJ2-7
CDR3aa: CASSSQGAPYDEQYF
CDR3nt: TGTGCCAGCAGTTCCCAGGGGGCCCCCTACGACGAGCAGTACTTC

abundance: NA
v_gene: TRBV7-3
d_gene: NA
j_gene: TRBJ2-5
CDR3aa: CASSFGGAGLETQYF
CDR3nt: TGTGCCAGCAGCTTTGGGGGGGCCGGTTTGGAGACCCAGTACTTC

abundance: few
v_gene: TRBV15
d_gene: TRBD1
j_gene: TRBJ2-3
CDR3aa: CATSSPPGQGTDTQYF
CDR3nt: TGTGCCACCAGCTCCCCCCCGGGACAGGGCACAGATACGCAGTATTTT

abundance: medium-sized
v_gene: TRBV19
d_gene: TRBD1
j_gene: TRBJ1-5
CDR3aa: CASSIQGDNQPQHF
CDR3nt: TGTGCCAGTAGTATACAGGGGGACAATCAGCCCCAGCATTTT

abundance: NA
v_gene: TRBV6-5
d_gene: TRBD1
j_gene: TRBJ2-1
CDR3aa: CASSSYGTGGLGQFF
CDR3nt: TGTGCCAGCAGTTCCTACGGGACAGGGGGCTTGGGGCAGTTCTTC

abundance: NA
v_gene: TRBV5-1
d_gene: NA
j_gene: TRBJ1-1
CDR3aa: CASSLAGGQNTEAFF
CDR3nt: TGCGCCAGCAGCTTGGCGGGGGGACAGAACACTGAAGCTTTCTTT

abundance: few
v_gene: TRBV7-9
d_gene: NA
j_gene: TRBJ1-1
CDR3aa: CASSSYNSEAFF
CDR3nt: TGTGCCAGCAGCTCGTACAATTCTGAAGCTTTCTTT

abundance: NA
v_gene: TRBV7-9
d_gene: TRBD1
j_gene: TRBJ2-5
CDR3aa: CASSSRGWETQYF
CDR3nt: TGTGCCAGCAGCTCCAGGGGGTGGGAGACCCAGTACTTC

abundance: NA
v_gene: TRBV27
d_gene: NA
j_gene: TRBJ2-2
CDR3aa: CASRPLTGYTGELFF
CDR3nt: TGTGCCAGCAGACCACTGACAGGCTACACCGGGGAGCTGTTTTTT

abundance: few
v_gene: TRBV7-9
d_gene: NA
j_gene: TRBJ2-2
CDR3aa: CASSGGRTTGELFF
CDR3nt: TGTGCCAGCAGCGGTGGACGGACGACCGGGGAGCTGTTTTTT

abundance: few
v_gene: TRBV30
d_gene: NA
j_gene: TRBJ1-5
CDR3aa: CAWRGPGGGGNQPQHF
CDR3nt: TGTGCCTGGAGGGGCCCCGGGGGGGGTGGCAATCAGCCCCAGCATTTT

abundance: NA
v_gene: TRBV11-3
d_gene: NA
j_gene: TRBJ1-6
CDR3aa: CASSAGTVVNSPLHF
CDR3nt: TGTGCCAGCAGTGCCGGGACTGTAGTAAATTCACCCCTCCACTTT

abundance: NA
v_gene: TRBV4-3
d_gene: NA
j_gene: TRBJ1-5
CDR3aa: CASSQEHFGNQPQHF
CDR3nt: TGCGCCAGCAGCCAAGAGCACTTTGGCAATCAGCCCCAGCATTTT